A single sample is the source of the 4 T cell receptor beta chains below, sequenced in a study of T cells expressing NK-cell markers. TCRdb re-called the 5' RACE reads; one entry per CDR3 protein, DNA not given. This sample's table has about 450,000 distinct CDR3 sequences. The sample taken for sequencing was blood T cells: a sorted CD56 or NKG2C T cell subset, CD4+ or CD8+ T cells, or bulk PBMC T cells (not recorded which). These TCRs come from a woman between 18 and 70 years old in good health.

The CDR3 here is CASSPTARTQETQYF. This chain uses TRBV11-2 with TRBJ2-5; the D gene TCRdb calls, TRBD2, cannot be checked with no DNA. The germline gives CDR1 SGHAT, CDR2 FQNNGV. There are 15 residues in the CDR3.

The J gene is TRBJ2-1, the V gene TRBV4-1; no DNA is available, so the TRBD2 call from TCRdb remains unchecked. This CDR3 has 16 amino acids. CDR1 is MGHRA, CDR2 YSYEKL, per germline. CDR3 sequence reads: CASSPIMAGGDNEQFF.

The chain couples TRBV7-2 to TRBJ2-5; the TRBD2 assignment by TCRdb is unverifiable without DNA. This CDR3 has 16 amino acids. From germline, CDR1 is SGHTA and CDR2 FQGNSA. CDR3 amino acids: CASSLGSGGGGKTQYF.

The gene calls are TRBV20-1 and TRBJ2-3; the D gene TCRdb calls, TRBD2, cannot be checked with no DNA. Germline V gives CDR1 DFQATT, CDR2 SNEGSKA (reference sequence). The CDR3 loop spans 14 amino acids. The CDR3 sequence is CSATRDFGTDTQYF.